The 5 T cell receptor beta chains in this list originate from one sample, sequenced in a study of CD8 T cells in ankylosing spondylitis. Study-level findings and limits: Eight highly homologous variants formed a TCR beta motif that appeared characteristic of ankylosing spondylitis blood.

One entry per CDR3 protein results from TCRdb running MiXCR on the 5' RACE reads. The data contain about 450,000 distinct CDR3 sequences, approximately 26% of them singletons. These receptors have no identified antigens. The sequencing input was blood, either unsorted or a sorted T cell fraction (not recorded which). The receptors originated from a male donor with ankylosing spondylitis.

The chain combines TRBV5-6 with TRBJ2-1, with D possibly TRBD2 on 6 matching bases. This CDR3 spans 12 amino acids. The V end lost 3 bases, the J end lost 10 bases, and 11 bases lay between the germline ends. Germline CDR1 is SGHDT and CDR2 is YYEEEE. CDR3 sequence (DNA): TGTGCCAGCAGCTCCGGGAGAGGGGAGCAGTTCTTC. This encodes CASSSGRGEQFF.

The chain has TRBV7-2 and TRBJ2-5; D is unclear. In germline, CDR1 is SGHTA, CDR2 FQGNSA. The CDR3 has 15 residues. V was cut by 2 bases and J by 4 bases, with 14 bases left in between. The DNA for the CDR3 is TGTGCCAGCAGCTTACTTCATGGGTTGGCAGAGACCCAGTACTTC. Protein: CASSLLHGLAETQYF.

The V gene is TRBV7-2, the J gene TRBJ2-1; 8 bases map to TRBD2. V dropped 5 bases and J dropped 9; count of bases not matched to a gene: 9. This CDR3 has 14 residues. Germline assignment: CDR1 SGHTA and CDR2 FQGNSA. CDR3 nucleotide sequence: TGTGCCAGCAGCCCGGGACTAGTCCCGCTTGAGCAGTTCTTC. Amino acid sequence: CASSPGLVPLEQFF. Full variable domain (missing parts from reference TRBV7-2 and TRBJ2-1): GAGVSQSPSNKVTEKGKDVELRCDPISGHTALYWYRQSLGQGLEFLIYFQGNSAPDKSGLPSDRFSAERTGGSVSTLTIQRTQQEDSAVYLCASSPGLVPLEQFFGPGTRLTVL.

This clonotype was seen a few times. The V and J genes are TRBV12-3 or TRBV12-4 and TRBJ2-3; unclear D gene. The CDR3 contains 14 residues. V was clipped by 3 bases and J by 3 bases, with 10 bases between them. The CDR3 coding sequence is TGTGCCAGCAGTTTCGGTTCATTTACAGATACGCAGTATTTT. The encoded protein is CASSFGSFTDTQYF.

V and J are TRBV20-1 and TRBJ2-3; no definite D call. Germline loops: CDR1 DFQATT, CDR2 SNEGSKA (reference sequence). V gave up 7 bases and J gave up 0 bases, with 11 bases separating them. CDR3 length equals 13 residues. This CDR3 reads CSGLKASTDTQYF. Written as DNA, the CDR3 is TGCAGTGGCCTTAAAGCTAGCACAGATACGCAGTATTTT.